This is a list of T cell receptor beta chains from one sample in a study of cytomegalovirus exposure and HLA in healthy donors. TCRdb keeps only in-frame clones here, not all; method: immunoSEQ multiplex PCR. The top ten hold approximately 2.4% of the sample, which has about 170,000 clones, 86% seen once. Sequenced sample: PBMCs. Receptor source: a man aged 18 to 29 in good health and CMV-seropositive. The CDR3 runs from the conserved cysteine through the conserved F or W. A D gene is named only where the DNA matches it firmly. Where a row states a size, it is once, few, many or the class of an expanded clone; other rows omit it.

DNA	CDR3	D	size	J	V
TGTGCCAGCAGCGCGGCGGGACTAGCGGAACTACAGTTCTTC	CASSAAGLAELQFF	TRBD2	NA	TRBJ2-1	TRBV9
TGTGCCAGTAGTATGGGTGCGGGATTTTTAGACGAGCAGTACTTC	CASSMGAGFLDEQYF	NA	NA	TRBJ2-7	TRBV19
TGTGCCAGCAGCCTGACAGGGAACAATCAGCCCCAGCATTTT	CASSLTGNNQPQHF	TRBD1	NA	TRBJ1-5	TRBV7-9
TGTGCCAGCAGCCCCCCGGGAGGCGGACCCACAGATACGCAGTATTTT	CASSPPGGGPTDTQYF	TRBD2	NA	TRBJ2-3	TRBV13
TGTGCCAGCAGCGTAGGGGGAGGGGCCCCAGGGGCGGGGGCCTACAATGAGCAGTTCTTC	CASSVGGGAPGAGAYNEQFF	NA	once	TRBJ2-1	TRBV9
TGCGCCAGCAGCTCGGGGACAAATAATTCACCCCTCCACTTT	CASSSGTNNSPLHF	NA	NA	TRBJ1-6	TRBV5-1
TGTGCCAGCAGTTTGCTACCCGCCCCACCAGATACGCAGTATTTT	CASSLLPAPPDTQYF	NA	NA	TRBJ2-3	TRBV27
TGTGCCATCAGTGGAATCCATAGTAGCGGGGGCCATTTT	CAISGIHSSGGHF	TRBD2	NA	TRBJ2-3	TRBV10-3
TGTGCCAGCAGCCCCTCTGGCGGGGGGGCCCACGAGCAGTACTTC	CASSPSGGGAHEQYF	TRBD2	NA	TRBJ2-7	TRBV9
TGTGCCAGCAGCCAGATGACAGGGTTGGGGCAAGAGACCCAGTACTTC	CASSQMTGLGQETQYF	TRBD1	few	TRBJ2-5	TRBV14
TGTGCCAGCAGCGGGACAGTAGCATCAGATACGCAGTATTTT	CASSGTVASDTQYF	TRBD1	NA	TRBJ2-3	TRBV5-6
TGTGCCAGTCAACCGTCTAGCGGTGCGTCTTACTACAATGAGCAGTTCTTC	CASQPSSGASYYNEQFF	TRBD2	once	TRBJ2-1	TRBV19
TGTGCCAGTAGTATAGGGCTAGGGGGCACAGATACGCAGTATTTT	CASSIGLGGTDTQYF	NA	NA	TRBJ2-3	TRBV19
TGTGCCAGCAGCCCGGGACAGAAATTACCCCCCTTCGGGGAGACCCAGTACTTC	CASSPGQKLPPFGETQYF	TRBD1	NA	TRBJ2-5	TRBV7-8
TGTGCCAGCTCCCCGGGACTAGCGGGAGGCTTAGACGAGCAGTACTTC	CASSPGLAGGLDEQYF	TRBD2	NA	TRBJ2-7	TRBV18
TGTGCCAGTAGTATCGGACTAGCGGGAGAGTTCGGGTTCTACGAGCAGTACTTC	CASSIGLAGEFGFYEQYF	TRBD2	NA	TRBJ2-7	TRBV19
TGTGCCAGCAGCTTAGGCCGCTTGTGGCAGGGACTAATGAACACTGAAGCTTTCTTT	CASSLGRLWQGLMNTEAFF	NA	once	TRBJ1-1	TRBV13
TGTGCCAGCAGTGACCAGGAGGGAGACATTCAGTACTTC	CASSDQEGDIQYF	NA	NA	TRBJ2-4	TRBV6-1
TGTGCCAGCAGTGACAGGGGGCACACCGGGGAGCTGTTTTTT	CASSDRGHTGELFF	TRBD1	few	TRBJ2-2	TRBV6-4
TGTGCCAGCAGTTACCTACAGGGGGATTGGGAGCAGTACTTC	CASSYLQGDWEQYF	TRBD1	NA	TRBJ2-7	TRBV6-6
TGTGCCAGCAGCTTACTAGCGGGAGGCAATGAGCAGTTCTTC	CASSLLAGGNEQFF	TRBD2	NA	TRBJ2-1	TRBV5-6
TGTGCCAGCAGTTTATCGCCCCTCGGTTACGAGCAGTACTTC	CASSLSPLGYEQYF	NA	NA	TRBJ2-7	TRBV27
TGTGCCAGCAGCCAAGGCATTGCTCGCCGGGTCTATGGCTACACCTTC	CASSQGIARRVYGYTF	NA	NA	TRBJ1-2	TRBV14
TGTGCCAGCAGCGTAATTGGCGGGGGGGCCGATGAGCAGTTCTTC	CASSVIGGGADEQFF	TRBD2	NA	TRBJ2-1	TRBV9
TGTGCCAGCAGTTACTCTGGCTCCGGGAGCACTGAAGCTTTCTTT	CASSYSGSGSTEAFF	NA	NA	TRBJ1-1	TRBV6-5
TGTGCCAGCACCTGGACAGGGTGGGCCGGGGAGCTGTTTTTT	CASTWTGWAGELFF	TRBD1	NA	TRBJ2-2	TRBV7-8
TGTGCCAGCAGCCAACGAGGGACAGGGGCAGAGACCCAGTACTTC	CASSQRGTGAETQYF	TRBD1	once	TRBJ2-5	TRBV4-2
TGTGCCAGCAGCTCCAACGACAGGGTTCATGTGGCCGGGGAGCTGTTTTTT	CASSSNDRVHVAGELFF	TRBD1	NA	TRBJ2-2	TRBV7-9
TGTGCCAGCAGCTTAACGGGGTACGACTATGGCTACACCTTC	CASSLTGYDYGYTF	NA	NA	TRBJ1-2	TRBV7-9
TGTGCTAGTGGTTTGGTCAGGGGGTTAAACACTGAAGCTTTCTTT	CASGLVRGLNTEAFF	TRBD1	once	TRBJ1-1	TRBV12-5
TGCAGCGTGCTGGGACAGCTGGATGGCTACACCTTC	CSVLGQLDGYTF	TRBD1	NA	TRBJ1-2	TRBV29-1
TGCGCCAGCAGCTTGTCTGAGGGAGAGACCCAGTACTTC	CASSLSEGETQYF	NA	once	TRBJ2-5	TRBV5-1
TGCGCCAGCAGCATTGGGGGACAGGGGAGAAACACCATATATTTT	CASSIGGQGRNTIYF	TRBD1	NA	TRBJ1-3	TRBV5-1
TGTGCCAGTAGTATTCTCAGCGGGAGGGTGAATGAGCAGTTCTTC	CASSILSGRVNEQFF	TRBD2	few	TRBJ2-1	TRBV19
TGTGCCAGCAGCGGCGACAGGGGTAACTATGGCTACACCTTC	CASSGDRGNYGYTF	TRBD1	many	TRBJ1-2	TRBV9
TGCGCCAGCAGCCAAGTTACAAGCACAGATACGCAGTATTTT	CASSQVTSTDTQYF	NA	NA	TRBJ2-3	TRBV4-1
TGTGCCAGCTCACCAGTCGAAGGGGGGGAAACTGAAGCTTTCTTT	CASSPVEGGETEAFF	NA	NA	TRBJ1-1	TRBV18
TGTGCCAGCAGCCCTAGTAGTAGTGCCGGGGAGCTGTTTTTT	CASSPSSSAGELFF	NA	NA	TRBJ2-2	TRBV6-5
TGTGCCAGCAGCTTAGGTGGACTCGACGAGCAGTACTTC	CASSLGGLDEQYF	NA	NA	TRBJ2-7	TRBV7-9
TGTGCCATCAGCGGGAGACTAGAGTTGACGGAGACCCAGTACTTC	CAISGRLELTETQYF	NA	NA	TRBJ2-5	TRBV10-3
TGTGCCAGCAGCTCCGGGACTAGCGGGGGCCCTCAGTTCTTC	CASSSGTSGGPQFF	TRBD2	NA	TRBJ2-1	TRBV7-8
TGTGCCAGCAGCTTAGGGGGCCAAAGCAATCAGCCCCAGCATTTT	CASSLGGQSNQPQHF	NA	NA	TRBJ1-5	TRBV7-9
TGTGCCAGCAGCGTAAGGAACAGGGATGACACCGGGGAGCTGTTTTTT	CASSVRNRDDTGELFF	NA	NA	TRBJ2-2	TRBV9
TGTGCCAGCAGCAATGCAGTCTCTGGAAACACCATATATTTT	CASSNAVSGNTIYF	NA	NA	TRBJ1-3	TRBV21-1
TGTGCCAGCAGTTACAGGGGGACACCCGGCGAGCAGTACTTC	CASSYRGTPGEQYF	NA	NA	TRBJ2-7	TRBV6-5
TGCGCCAGCAGCTTGGAGTTGAGAGGGCACACTGAAGCTTTCTTT	CASSLELRGHTEAFF	NA	NA	TRBJ1-1	TRBV5-1
TGTGCCAGCAGCTTAGCAGGAATTCAGGGACTAGCGGGAGGTCAGTACTTC	CASSLAGIQGLAGGQYF	TRBD2	NA	TRBJ2-7	TRBV7-9
TGTGCCAGCTCACCTAGGACAGGGAAAGAAGCTTTCTTT	CASSPRTGKEAFF	TRBD1	NA	TRBJ1-1	TRBV18
TGTGCCAGCTCATCAGGACAGGGGACATCCACCCTCCACTTT	CASSSGQGTSTLHF	TRBD1	NA	TRBJ1-6	TRBV18